This T cell receptor (beta chain) was documented in a study of response to subunit inactivated influenza vaccine. From the RT-PCR reads, TCRdb called clonotypes with MiXCR, one entry per CDR3 protein. The sample yields 530,000 or so distinct CDR3 sequences, 12% to 15% seen once. The V segment lost 2 bases and the J segment 6 bases; nucleotides outside the gene matches: 12. The CDR3 runs to 15 residues. Germline V gene lookup returns CDR1 DFQATT and CDR2 SNEGSKA (reference sequence). This clonotype was found a few times. The antigen is unknown. Whole-study findings and limits: A suggestion made by the authors is that each seasonal influenza vaccination recruits few new T cells.

This TCR was sampled from a middle-aged man who received an inactivated influenza vaccine. The chain employs TRBV20-1 and TRBJ2-7; 8 bases match TRBD2. Sequences were derived from PBMCs from blood, sampled about 13 days after vaccination. The CDR3 region has the DNA TGCAGTGCTAGACTATTACCAGCGGGAGTAGCCGAGCAGTACTTC. Amino acids: CSARLLPAGVAEQYF.